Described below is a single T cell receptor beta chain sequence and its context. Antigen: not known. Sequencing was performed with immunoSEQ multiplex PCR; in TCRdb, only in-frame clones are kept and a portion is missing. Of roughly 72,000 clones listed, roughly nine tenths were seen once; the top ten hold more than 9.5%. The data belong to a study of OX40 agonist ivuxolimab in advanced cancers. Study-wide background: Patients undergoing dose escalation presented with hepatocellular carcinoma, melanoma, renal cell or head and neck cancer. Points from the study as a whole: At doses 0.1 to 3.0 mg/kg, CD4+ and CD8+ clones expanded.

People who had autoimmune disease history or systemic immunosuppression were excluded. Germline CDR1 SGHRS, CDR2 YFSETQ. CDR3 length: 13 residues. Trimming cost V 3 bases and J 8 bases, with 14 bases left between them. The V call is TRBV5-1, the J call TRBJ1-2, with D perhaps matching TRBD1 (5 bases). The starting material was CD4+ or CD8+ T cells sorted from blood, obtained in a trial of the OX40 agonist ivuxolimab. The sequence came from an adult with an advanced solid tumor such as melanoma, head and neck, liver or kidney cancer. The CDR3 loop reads CASSSGPGEGYTF. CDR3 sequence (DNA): TGCGCCAGCAGCTCGGGACCGGGCGAAGGCTACACCTTC.